The 11 T cell receptor beta chains reported below all come from one sample, sequenced in a study of CD8+ T cells in alopecia areata. The treatment was: oral pan-JAK inhibitor, 5-10 mg twice daily. Extracted RNA was reverse transcribed into cDNA, the sequencing template. Libraries were prepared by immunoSEQ multiplex PCR; TCRdb keeps only in-frame clonotypes and omits some of them. This sample has 150,000 to 200,000 clones, with 50% to 75% found just once. This sample comprised CD4+ T cells sorted from blood, obtained at approximately week 60, from a patient treated with tofacitinib. These receptors originate from a human donor with alopecia areata.

The chain recombines TRBV7-9 with TRBJ2-5; D is unclear. CDR3 size: 12 residues. Germline V gene data show CDR1 as SEHNR and CDR2 as FQNEAQ (reference sequence). The V end lost 4 bases, the J end lost 5 bases, and 8 bases lay between the germline ends. The CDR3 reads CASSSYVETQYF. The CDR3, as DNA: TGTGCCAGCAGCTCCTACGTGGAGACCCAGTACTTC.

This chain links TRBV5-1 with TRBJ2-1; D not resolved. Trimming pared 2 bases from V and 6 bases from J, leaving 15 bases between. The CDR3 contains 15 residues. Germline V CDR1 and CDR2: SGHRS, YFSETQ. The CDR3 DNA is TGCGCCAGCAGCTTTTATTTTCTGGATCCCAATGAGCAGTTCTTC. Its protein is CASSFYFLDPNEQFF.

The genes are TRBV6-1 and TRBJ2-5; 11 nucleotides agree with TRBD1. Trimming removed 5 bases from V and 5 bases from J; junction bases left unmatched: 7. The CDR3 totals 15 residues. Per the germline V gene, CDR1 is MNHNS and CDR2 is SASEGT. The CDR3 DNA follows: TGTGCCAGCAGTTCCCGGGACAGGGGGTTGGAGACCCAGTACTTC. Amino acid sequence: CASSSRDRGLETQYF.

This clone was seen a handful of times. The chain links TRBV29-1 to TRBJ2-5; 7 bases map to TRBD1. The CDR3 totals 13 residues. From germline, CDR1 is SQVTM and CDR2 ANQGSEA. V shed 6 bases and J 5 bases; nucleotides not matched to a gene: 9. The CDR3 DNA reads as TGCAGCGTGGCTGACAGGGCCGAGGAGACCCAGTACTTC. It is translated as CSVADRAEETQYF.

This clone has a handful of counts. V and J are TRBV30 and TRBJ1-5, with D possibly matching TRBD1 (6 bases). The V gene lost 5 bases and the J gene lost 2 bases, with 19 bases spanning the gap. The germline CDR1 and CDR2 sequences are GTSNPN and SVGIG (reference sequence). CDR3 size: 16 residues. CDR3 amino acids: CAWARGGGSGNQPQHF. CDR3 bases: TGTGCCTGGGCCCGGGGAGGGGGGTCCGGCAATCAGCCCCAGCATTTT.

There are a few counts of this clone. The genes are TRBV5-1 and TRBJ2-5; D call uncertain. The CDR3 runs 13 residues. Germline V CDR1 and CDR2: SGHRS, YFSETQ. V was shortened by 3 bases and J by 5 bases, with 11 bases between the two germline ends. CDR3 loop: CASSSRTGETQYF. The CDR3 DNA reads as TGCGCCAGCAGCTCCCGGACCGGTGAGACCCAGTACTTC.

In its sample, this clone was seen a few times. This chain links TRBV2 with TRBJ2-7; perhaps TRBD1 as D (5 bases). The CDR3 is 13 residues long. Trimming removed 4 bases from V and 3 bases from J, with 10 bases in between. From germline, CDR1 is SNHLY and CDR2 FYNNEI. The CDR3 loop is CASSGDRIYEQYF. Here the CDR3 DNA reads TGTGCCAGCAGTGGCGACAGAATCTACGAGCAGTACTTC.

This clone appeared once. This chain uses TRBV27 with TRBJ1-1; 8 nucleotides line up with TRBD1. The CDR3 loop spans 15 amino acids. The germline V gene has CDR1 MNHEY and CDR2 SMNVEV (reference sequence). Germline trimming cut 5 bases from V and 1 base from J; bases unmatched to any gene: 6. The CDR3 DNA follows: TGTGCCAGCAGTCCTCGACAGGGGTCGAACACTGAAGCTTTCTTT. This translates into CASSPRQGSNTEAFF.

This chain links TRBV30 with TRBJ2-3; a possible D gene is TRBD1 (5 bases). Trimming took off 4 bases at V and 2 bases at J, with 10 bases between the two ends. The CDR3 is made up of 13 amino acids. The germline V gene has CDR1 GTSNPN and CDR2 SVGIG (reference sequence). This chain's CDR3 is CAWTKGNTDTQYF. DNA for the CDR3: TGTGCCTGGACAAAGGGGAACACAGATACGCAGTATTTT. The whole variable domain, filled in from reference TRBV30 and TRBJ2-3, reads SQTIHQWPATLVQPVGSPLSLECTVEGTSNPNLYWYRQAAGRGLQLLFYSVGIGQISSEVPQNLSASRPQDRQFILSSKKLLLSDSGFYLCAWTKGNTDTQYFGPGTRLTVL.

This chain connects TRBV30 to TRBJ2-3; D not certain. The CDR3 runs to 14 residues. CDR1 and CDR2 from the germline V gene are GTSNPN and SVGIG (reference sequence). Trimming stripped 4 bases from V and 2 bases from J, with 13 bases between. The CDR3 here is CAWTRTRLTDTQYF. The CDR3 DNA reads TGTGCCTGGACCCGAACACGCCTCACAGATACGCAGTATTTT.

This clone was seen only a few times. The chain uses TRBV27 and TRBJ1-6, with a possible D match to TRBD1 (5 bases). Germline V gene data show CDR1 as MNHEY and CDR2 as SMNVEV (reference sequence). The CDR3 sequence is 14 residues long. Trimming pared 5 bases from V and 6 bases from J, leaving 11 bases between. The CDR3 is CASSLGTVNSPLHF. The CDR3 DNA reads as TGTGCCAGCAGTCTCGGGACCGTTAATTCACCCCTCCACTTT.